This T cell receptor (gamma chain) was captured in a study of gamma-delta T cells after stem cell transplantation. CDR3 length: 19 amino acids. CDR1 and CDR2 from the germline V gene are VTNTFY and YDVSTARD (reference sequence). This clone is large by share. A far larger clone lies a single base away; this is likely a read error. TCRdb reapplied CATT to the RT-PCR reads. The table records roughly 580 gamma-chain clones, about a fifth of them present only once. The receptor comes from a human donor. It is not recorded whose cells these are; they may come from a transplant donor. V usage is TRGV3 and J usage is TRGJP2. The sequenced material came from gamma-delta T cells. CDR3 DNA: TGTGCCACCTGGGGCAGGCCGAATCGGGCCGATAGTAGTGATTGGATCAAGACGTTT. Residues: CATWGRPNRADSSDWIKTF.